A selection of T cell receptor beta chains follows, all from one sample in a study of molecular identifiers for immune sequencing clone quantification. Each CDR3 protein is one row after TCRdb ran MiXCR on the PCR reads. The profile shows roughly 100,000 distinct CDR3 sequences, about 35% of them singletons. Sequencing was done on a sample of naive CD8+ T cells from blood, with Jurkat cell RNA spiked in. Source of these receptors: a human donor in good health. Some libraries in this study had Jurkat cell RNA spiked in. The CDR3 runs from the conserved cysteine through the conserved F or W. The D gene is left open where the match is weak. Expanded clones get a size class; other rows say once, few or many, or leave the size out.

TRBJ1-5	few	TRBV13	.	CASSLGLGGWGNQPQHF	TGTGCCAGCAGCTTAGGCCTAGGGGGATGGGGCAATCAGCCCCAGCATTTT
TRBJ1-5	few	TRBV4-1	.	CASRIRMTGSNQPQHF	TGCGCCAGCAGAATACGGATGACAGGAAGCAATCAGCCCCAGCATTTT
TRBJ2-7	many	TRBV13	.	CASSLQVSSYEQYF	TGTGCCAGCAGCTTACAGGTCTCGTCCTACGAGCAGTACTTC
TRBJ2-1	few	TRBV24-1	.	CATSDFNRDPYNEQFF	TGTGCCACCAGTGACTTCAACAGGGATCCCTACAATGAGCAGTTCTTC
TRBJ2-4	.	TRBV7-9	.	CASSDRENIQYF	TGTGCCAGCAGCGATCGGGAAAACATTCAGTACTTC
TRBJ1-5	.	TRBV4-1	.	CASSRDRWPDQPQHF	TGCGCCAGCAGCCGCGACAGGTGGCCGGATCAGCCCCAGCATTTT
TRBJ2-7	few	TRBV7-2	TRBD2	CASSLTSGYEQYF	TGTGCCAGCAGCCTGACTAGCGGCTACGAGCAGTACTTC
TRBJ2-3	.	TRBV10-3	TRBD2	CAISEPAGGSGDTQYF	TGTGCCATCAGTGAGCCCGCAGGCGGGAGTGGAGATACGCAGTATTTT
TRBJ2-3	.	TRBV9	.	CASSVGGSADTQYF	TGTGCCAGCAGCGTTGGGGGTTCTGCAGATACGCAGTATTTT
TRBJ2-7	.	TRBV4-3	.	CASSQGLGGALGYEQYF	TGCGCCAGCAGCCAAGGTTTGGGGGGCGCATTGGGCTACGAGCAGTACTTC
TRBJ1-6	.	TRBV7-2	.	CASSLVSYNSPLHF	TGTGCCAGCAGCTTAGTCTCATATAATTCACCCCTCCACTTT
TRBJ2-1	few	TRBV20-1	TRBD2	CSARDLTGGVNEQFF	TGCAGTGCTAGAGATTTAACGGGGGGGGTGAATGAGCAGTTCTTC
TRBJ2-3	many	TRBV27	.	CASSLSGSDTQYF	TGTGCCAGCAGTTTAAGCGGGTCTGATACGCAGTATTTT
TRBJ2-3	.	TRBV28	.	CASIGIAPTDTQYF	TGTGCCAGCATTGGAATAGCGCCCACAGATACGCAGTATTTT
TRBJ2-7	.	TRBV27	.	CASSLRVSYEQYF	TGTGCCAGCAGCCTAAGGGTATCCTACGAGCAGTACTTC
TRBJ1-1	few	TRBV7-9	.	CASSLPSDYTEAFF	TGTGCCAGCAGCTTACCCAGTGATTACACTGAAGCTTTCTTT
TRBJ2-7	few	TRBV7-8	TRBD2	CASTRGGYEQYF	TGTGCCAGCACCCGGGGGGGTTACGAGCAGTACTTC
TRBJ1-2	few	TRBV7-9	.	CASSSQGYYGYTF	TGTGCCAGCAGCTCTCAGGGTTACTATGGCTACACCTTC
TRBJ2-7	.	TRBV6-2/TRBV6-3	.	CASSPSTGASYEQYF	TGTGCCAGCAGCCCCTCCACGGGAGCCTCCTACGAGCAGTACTTC
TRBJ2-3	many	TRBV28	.	CASSPSGGSSLETDTQYF	TGTGCCAGCAGTCCCTCTGGGGGGTCTAGTCTGGAAACAGATACGCAGTATTTT
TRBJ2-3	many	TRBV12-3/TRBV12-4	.	CASSMTGLTDTQYF	TGTGCCAGCAGTATGACAGGTCTCACAGATACGCAGTATTTT
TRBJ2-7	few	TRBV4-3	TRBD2	CASSQDYGRGTLEQYF	TGCGCCAGCAGCCAAGACTATGGGAGGGGCACCCTCGAGCAGTACTTC
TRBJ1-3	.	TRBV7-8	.	CASSSLRDNYFSGNTIYF	TGTGCCAGCAGCTCCCTCCGGGACAACTACTTCTCTGGAAACACCATATATTTT
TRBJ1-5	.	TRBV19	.	CASRGAAGPQHF	TGTGCCAGTCGGGGAGCGGCGGGGCCCCAGCATTTT
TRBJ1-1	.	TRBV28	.	CASSSPRGEAFF	TGTGCCAGCAGTTCCCCCCGGGGGGAAGCTTTCTTT
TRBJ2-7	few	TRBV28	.	CASSLDRREESYEQYF	TGTGCCAGCAGTTTGGACAGGCGGGAGGAGTCCTACGAGCAGTACTTC
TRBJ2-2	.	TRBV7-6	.	CASSLGTEPTGELFF	TGTGCCAGCAGCTTAGGGACAGAGCCCACCGGGGAGCTGTTTTTT
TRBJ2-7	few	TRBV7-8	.	CASSLVPFSYEQYF	TGTGCCAGCAGCTTAGTACCGTTCTCCTACGAGCAGTACTTC